The present TCR beta chain was sequenced within a study of cytomegalovirus exposure and HLA in healthy donors. The assay was immunoSEQ multiplex PCR, and TCRdb's table has in-frame clones only and misses some. The sample has about 250,000 clones, about 83% seen once. Germline CDR1 and CDR2: MNHEY and SMNVEV (reference sequence). The V gene lost 7 bases and the J gene lost 0 bases, with 11 bases spanning the gap. The CDR3 extends over 14 amino acids. The sequenced sample consisted of PBMCs. The chain joins TRBV27 to TRBJ2-3; D may be TRBD2 (5 bases). This TCR was sampled from a man younger than 35 in good health and CMV-seronegative. CDR3 nucleotides: TGTGCCAGCAAAGGCGGGCTAAGCACAGATACGCAGTATTTT. Its translation is CASKGGLSTDTQYF.